This paragraph reports one T cell receptor beta chain. The antigen is unknown. The CDR3 covers 15 residues. Per germline, CDR1 MNHEY and CDR2 SMNVEV (reference sequence). V was shortened by 6 bases and J by 2 bases, with 16 bases between the two germline ends. This entry comes from a study of radiation and T cells in renal cell carcinoma. The table came from immunoSEQ multiplex PCR; TCRdb's copy has only in-frame clones and leaves some out. The sample consists of around 180,000 clones, 88% of them appearing once. Broader study findings: Top tumor clonotypes rose in blood 2 weeks post-radiation, then contracted. Baseline intratumoral clonotype presence is unknown without pretreatment biopsies.

Documented time point: blood 4 weeks post-SBRT, at nephrectomy. The treatment is: 15 Gy SBRT to primary tumor, nephrectomy 4 weeks later. Nephrectomy followed 15 Gy stereotactic body radiation by 4 weeks. The genes are TRBV27 and TRBJ1-2; D uncertain. The sequence came from a woman aged 45-65 years with renal cell carcinoma. This material consisted of blood, taken from a patient whose treatment included radiotherapy and nephrectomy. CDR3 bases: TGTGCCAGCAGACAAAAGGGTGGTAGAAACTATGGCTACACCTTC. Translated, it gives CASRQKGGRNYGYTF.